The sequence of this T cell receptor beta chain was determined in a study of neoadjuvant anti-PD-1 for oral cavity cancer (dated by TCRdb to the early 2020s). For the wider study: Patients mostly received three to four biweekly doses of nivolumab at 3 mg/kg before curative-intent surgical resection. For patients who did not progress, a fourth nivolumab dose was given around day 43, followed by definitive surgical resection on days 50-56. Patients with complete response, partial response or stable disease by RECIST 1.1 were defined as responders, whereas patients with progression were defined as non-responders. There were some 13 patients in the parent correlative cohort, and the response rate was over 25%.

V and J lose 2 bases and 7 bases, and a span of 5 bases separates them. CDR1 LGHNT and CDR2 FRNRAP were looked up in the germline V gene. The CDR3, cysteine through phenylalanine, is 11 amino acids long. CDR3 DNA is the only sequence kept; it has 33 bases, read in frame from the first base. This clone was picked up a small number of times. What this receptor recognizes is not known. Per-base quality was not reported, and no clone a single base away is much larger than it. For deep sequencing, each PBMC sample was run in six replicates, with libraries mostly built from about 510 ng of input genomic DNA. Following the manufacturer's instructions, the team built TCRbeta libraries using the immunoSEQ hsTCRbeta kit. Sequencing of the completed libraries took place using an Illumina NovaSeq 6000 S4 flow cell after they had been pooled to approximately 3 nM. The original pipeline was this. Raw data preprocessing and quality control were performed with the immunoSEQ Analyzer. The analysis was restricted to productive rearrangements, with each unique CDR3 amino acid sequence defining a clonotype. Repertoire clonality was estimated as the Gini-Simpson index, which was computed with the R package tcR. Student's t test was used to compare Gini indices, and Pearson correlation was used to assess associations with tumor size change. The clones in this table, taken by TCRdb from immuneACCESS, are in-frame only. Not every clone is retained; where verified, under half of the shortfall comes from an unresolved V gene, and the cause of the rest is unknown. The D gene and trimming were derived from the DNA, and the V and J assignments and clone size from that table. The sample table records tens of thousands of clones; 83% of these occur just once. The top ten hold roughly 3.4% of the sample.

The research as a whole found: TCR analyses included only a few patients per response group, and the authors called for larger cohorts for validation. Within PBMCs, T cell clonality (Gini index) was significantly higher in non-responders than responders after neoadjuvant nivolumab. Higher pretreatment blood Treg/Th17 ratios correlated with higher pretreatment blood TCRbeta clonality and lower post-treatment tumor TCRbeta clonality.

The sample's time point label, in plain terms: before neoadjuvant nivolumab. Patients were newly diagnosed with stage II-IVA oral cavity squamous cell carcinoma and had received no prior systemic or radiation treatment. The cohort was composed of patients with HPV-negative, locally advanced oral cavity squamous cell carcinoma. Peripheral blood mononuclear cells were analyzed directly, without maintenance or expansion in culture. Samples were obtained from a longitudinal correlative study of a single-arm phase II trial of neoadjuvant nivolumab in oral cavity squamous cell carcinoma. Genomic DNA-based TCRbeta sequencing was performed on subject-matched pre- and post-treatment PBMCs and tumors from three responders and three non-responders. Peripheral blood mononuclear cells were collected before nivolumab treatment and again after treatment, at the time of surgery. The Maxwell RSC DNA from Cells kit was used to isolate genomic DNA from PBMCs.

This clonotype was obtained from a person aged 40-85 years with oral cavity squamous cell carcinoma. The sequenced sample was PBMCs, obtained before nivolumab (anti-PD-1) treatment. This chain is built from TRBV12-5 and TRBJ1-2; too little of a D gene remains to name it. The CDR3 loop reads CASGLMGGYTF. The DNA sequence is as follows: TGTGCTAGTGGTTTGATGGGTGGCTACACCTTC.